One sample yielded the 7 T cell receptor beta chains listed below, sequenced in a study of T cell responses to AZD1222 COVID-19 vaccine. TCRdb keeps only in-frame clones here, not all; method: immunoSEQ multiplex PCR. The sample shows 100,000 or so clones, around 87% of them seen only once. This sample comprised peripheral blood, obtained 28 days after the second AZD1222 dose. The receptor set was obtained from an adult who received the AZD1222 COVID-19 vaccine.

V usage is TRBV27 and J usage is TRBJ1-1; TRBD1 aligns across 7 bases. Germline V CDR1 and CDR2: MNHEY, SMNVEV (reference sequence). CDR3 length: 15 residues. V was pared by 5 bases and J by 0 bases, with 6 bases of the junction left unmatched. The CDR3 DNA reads TGTGCCAGCAGTCCAGGACAGGCCATGAACACTGAAGCTTTCTTT. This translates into CASSPGQAMNTEAFF.

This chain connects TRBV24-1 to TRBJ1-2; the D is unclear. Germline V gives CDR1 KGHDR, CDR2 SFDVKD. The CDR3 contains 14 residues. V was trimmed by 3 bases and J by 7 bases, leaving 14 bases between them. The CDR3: CATSDTRPGAGYTF. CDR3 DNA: TGTGCCACCAGTGATACCCGCCCCGGCGCTGGCTACACCTTC.

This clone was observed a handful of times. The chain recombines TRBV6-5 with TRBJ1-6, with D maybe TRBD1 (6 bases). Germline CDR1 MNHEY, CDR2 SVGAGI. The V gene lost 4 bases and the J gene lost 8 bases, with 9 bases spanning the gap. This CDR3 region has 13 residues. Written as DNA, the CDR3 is TGTGCCAGCAGTTCAGGGGTCTATTCACCCCTCCACTTT. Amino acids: CASSSGVYSPLHF.

The DNA of the CDR3 is TGTGCCAGCAGTTCCGGGACAGGGGGGATAGGGCAGTACTTC. Residues: CASSSGTGGIGQYF. The rearrangement joins TRBV27 to TRBJ2-7, with 11 nucleotides matching TRBD1. This CDR3 has 14 amino acids. Germline V gene lookup returns CDR1 MNHEY and CDR2 SMNVEV (reference sequence). J lost 9 bases, V lost 4 bases, and 8 bases had no gene match.

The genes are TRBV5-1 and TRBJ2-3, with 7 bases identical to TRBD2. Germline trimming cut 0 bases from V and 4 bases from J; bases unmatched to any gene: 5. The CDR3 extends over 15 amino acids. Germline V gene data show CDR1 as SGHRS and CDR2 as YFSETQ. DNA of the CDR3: TGCGCCAGCAGCTTGGCCTTAGCGGGCGCAGATACGCAGTATTTT. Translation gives CASSLALAGADTQYF.

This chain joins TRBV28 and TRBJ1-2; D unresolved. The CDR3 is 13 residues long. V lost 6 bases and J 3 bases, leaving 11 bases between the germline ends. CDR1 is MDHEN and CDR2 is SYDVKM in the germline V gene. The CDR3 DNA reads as TGTGCCAGCAGGGAAGGGCAGGACTATGGCTACACCTTC. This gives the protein CASREGQDYGYTF.

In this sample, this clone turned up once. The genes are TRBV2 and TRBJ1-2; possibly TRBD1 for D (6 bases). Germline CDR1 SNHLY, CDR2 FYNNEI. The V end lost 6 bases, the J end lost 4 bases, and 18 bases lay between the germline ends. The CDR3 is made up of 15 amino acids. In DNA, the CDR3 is TGTGCCAGCAGGGGAGCAGGGGCGCGCGCCTATGGCTACACCTTC. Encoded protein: CASRGAGARAYGYTF.